Listed below are T cell receptor beta chains from one sample, sequenced in a study of cytomegalovirus exposure and HLA in healthy donors. Only in-frame clones appear in the TCRdb table, and some are missing; sequencing was by immunoSEQ multiplex PCR. Found here are almost 95,000 clones, around 69% of them singletons; the top ten hold 3% to 5%. Material for sequencing was PBMCs. The receptors originated from a man younger than 45 in good health and CMV-seronegative. Each CDR3 is given with its conserved first and last residue. D genes are given only for firm matches. The size entry is marked missing in some rows and otherwise reads once, few, many or a size class.

TRBJ1-2 | TRBV5-1 | . | . | CASSLAGGGRDGYTF | TGCGCCAGCAGCTTGGCGGGGGGTGGGAGAGATGGCTACACCTTC
TRBJ2-7 | TRBV11-1 | . | few | CASSFAAYGEQYF | TGTGCCAGCAGCTTTGCCGCCTATGGCGAGCAGTACTTC
TRBJ2-5 | TRBV27 | . | . | CASGLWRGGLETQYF | TGTGCCAGCGGCTTGTGGAGGGGGGGTTTGGAGACCCAGTACTTC
TRBJ1-1 | TRBV7-3 | TRBD1 | . | CASSEGQWGTEAFF | TGTGCCAGCAGCGAGGGACAGTGGGGCACTGAAGCTTTCTTT
TRBJ1-1 | TRBV20-1 | . | once | CHLNTEAFF | TGCCATCTGAACACTGAAGCTTTCTTT
TRBJ1-1 | TRBV7-3 | TRBD1 | . | CASSSTGSMNTEAFF | TGTGCCAGCAGCTCGACAGGGTCTATGAACACTGAAGCTTTCTTT
TRBJ2-3 | TRBV30 | . | . | CAWSDRGTDTQYF | TGTGCCTGGAGTGACAGGGGCACAGATACGCAGTATTTT
TRBJ2-7 | TRBV7-9 | . | few | CSSVGSSYEQYF | TGTTCCAGCGTCGGGAGCTCCTACGAGCAGTACTTC
TRBJ1-2 | TRBV5-1 | . | once | CASSLVQGRYNYGYTF | TGCGCCAGCAGCTTGGTCCAGGGCCGCTATAACTATGGCTACACCTTC
TRBJ2-1 | TRBV30 | TRBD2 | . | CAWSGGREGGSYNEQFF | TGTGCCTGGAGTGGGGGGCGGGAGGGCGGCTCCTACAATGAGCAGTTCTTC
TRBJ1-2 | TRBV28 | . | few | CASSLSWGGNYGYTF | TGTGCCAGCAGTTTAAGTTGGGGGGGAAACTATGGCTACACCTTC
TRBJ2-1 | TRBV7-2 | . | . | CASSLWQTYNEQFF | TGTGCCAGCAGCTTATGGCAGACATACAATGAGCAGTTCTTC
TRBJ2-3 | TRBV28 | TRBD2 | . | CASSFRLAGRTDTQYF | TGTGCCAGCAGTTTTCGGCTAGCGGGGCGCACAGATACGCAGTATTTT
TRBJ2-7 | TRBV6-5 | . | . | CASSYSAGWDEQYF | TGTGCCAGCAGTTACTCCGCGGGCTGGGACGAGCAGTACTTC
TRBJ2-7 | TRBV25-1 | . | few | CASSWGESSYEQYF | TGTGCCAGCAGTTGGGGCGAGAGCTCCTACGAGCAGTACTTC
TRBJ2-5 | TRBV5-5 | TRBD2 | . | CASSYWTSGSGETQYF | TGTGCCAGCAGCTACTGGACTAGCGGGAGCGGCGAGACCCAGTACTTC
TRBJ1-4 | TRBV9 | TRBD1 | . | CASSVGTGTEKLFF | TGTGCCAGCAGCGTAGGGACAGGGACTGAAAAACTGTTTTTT
TRBJ1-1 | TRBV4-1 | . | . | CASSQPPRGGEAFF | TGCGCCAGCAGCCAACCCCCCAGGGGCGGGGAAGCTTTCTTT
TRBJ2-4 | TRBV4-3 | TRBD1 | . | CASSPGQGVLAKNIQYF | TGCGCCAGCAGCCCTGGACAGGGGGTACTAGCCAAAAACATTCAGTACTTC
TRBJ1-4 | TRBV18 | . | . | CASSPPSSGAAVKLFF | TGTGCCAGCTCACCACCGTCGTCAGGGGCAGCTGTAAAACTGTTTTTT
TRBJ2-7 | TRBV5-1 | . | few | CASSPEVDYYEQYF | TGTGCCAGCAGCCCAGAGGTGGATTACTACGAGCAGTACTTC
TRBJ2-3 | TRBV4-1 | TRBD2 | once | CASSLPLAGGPDTQYF | TGCGCCAGCAGCCTTCCCTTAGCGGGGGGGCCAGATACGCAGTATTTT
TRBJ2-7 | TRBV5-4 | . | . | CASSLEQNSYEQYF | TGTGCCAGCAGCTTGGAACAGAACTCGTACGAGCAGTACTTC
TRBJ2-7 | TRBV5-1 | TRBD2 | . | CASSYGTSGSRAYEQYF | TGCGCCAGCAGTTACGGGACTAGCGGGAGTAGGGCCTACGAGCAGTACTTC
TRBJ2-3 | TRBV7-2 | . | . | CASSFRAGPLRTDTQYF | TGTGCCAGCAGCTTCCGCGCGGGGCCCCTCCGGACAGATACGCAGTATTTT
TRBJ2-7 | TRBV4-2 | . | . | CASSQERQVSYEQYF | TGTGCCAGCAGCCAAGAACGACAGGTTTCCTACGAGCAGTACTTC
TRBJ2-1 | TRBV5-1 | TRBD2 | . | CASSLGSGAGYNEQFF | TGCGCCAGCAGCTTGGGGTCGGGAGCGGGGTACAATGAGCAGTTCTTC
TRBJ2-3 | TRBV25-1 | . | . | CASRGWDTQYF | TGTGCCTCTCGTGGCTGGGATACGCAGTATTTT
TRBJ2-7 | TRBV6-6 | . | . | CAETGVFQGEQYF | TGTGCCGAGACTGGGGTTTTCCAGGGCGAGCAGTACTTC
TRBJ1-5 | TRBV18 | . | . | CASSHRENQPQHF | TGTGCCAGCTCACACCGGGAGAATCAGCCCCAGCATTTT
TRBJ2-5 | TRBV9 | TRBD2 | . | CASSVGPGGRNGETQYF | TGTGCCAGCAGCGTCGGGCCCGGCGGGAGAAATGGAGAGACCCAGTACTTC
TRBJ2-6 | TRBV7-9 | TRBD1 | . | CASRPGTGGGANVLTF | TGTGCCAGCAGACCCGGGACAGGGGGTGGGGCCAACGTCCTGACTTTC
TRBJ2-7 | TRBV6-1 | TRBD1 | . | CASSVTGVSYEQYF | TGTGCCAGCAGTGTTACAGGGGTCTCCTACGAGCAGTACTTC
TRBJ2-5 | TRBV4-1 | . | . | CASSSLGSVETQYF | TGCGCCAGCAGCTCCCTCGGGAGTGTGGAGACCCAGTACTTC
TRBJ2-3 | TRBV7-3 | . | once | CASSLSGHTDTQYF | TGTGCCAGCAGCTTAAGTGGCCACACAGATACGCAGTATTTT
TRBJ2-6 | TRBV28 | TRBD1 | . | CASSSPGTGLAGANVLTF | TGTGCCAGCAGTTCGCCGGGGACAGGGCTGGCCGGGGCCAACGTCCTGACTTTC
TRBJ2-7 | TRBV6-1 | . | . | CASSATYRGRTAGSYEQYF | TGTGCCAGCAGTGCTACCTACAGGGGCCGGACAGCGGGCTCCTACGAGCAGTACTTC
TRBJ1-2 | TRBV6-1 | TRBD1 | . | CASSLDRGRGGYTF | TGTGCCAGCAGTTTGGACAGGGGGCGAGGTGGCTACACCTTC
TRBJ1-4 | TRBV11-2 | TRBD1 | . | CASRTGDNEKLFF | TGTGCCAGCAGGACAGGGGATAATGAAAAACTGTTTTTT
TRBJ2-7 | TRBV5-1 | . | . | CASSPAPGTYEQYF | TGCGCCAGCAGCCCGGCCCCAGGGACCTACGAGCAGTACTTC
TRBJ2-5 | TRBV9 | . | . | CASSVVPSTGEQYF | TGTGCCAGCAGCGTAGTTCCGAGCACGGGAGAGCAGTACTTC
TRBJ2-5 | TRBV14 | TRBD1 | . | CASSQGGRTGTIQETQYF | TGTGCCAGCAGCCAAGGTGGAAGGACAGGGACGATCCAAGAGACCCAGTACTTC
TRBJ2-7 | TRBV19 | . | . | CASSPVAVSYEQYF | TGTGCCAGTAGCCCCGTAGCGGTTTCTTACGAGCAGTACTTC
TRBJ2-4 | TRBV6-5 | . | few | CASSYVRSGAKNIQYF | TGTGCCAGCAGTTACGTCCGCTCGGGAGCCAAAAACATTCAGTACTTC
TRBJ2-3 | TRBV5-8 | . | . | CASSFQGRSTDTQYF | TGTGCCAGCAGCTTTCAGGGGCGAAGCACAGATACGCAGTATTTT
TRBJ2-7 | TRBV4-2 | . | . | CASSQGPRGAYEQYF | TGTGCCAGCAGCCAAGGGCCCAGGGGGGCCTACGAGCAGTACTTC
TRBJ2-7 | TRBV5-6 | . | . | CASSGGLRAYEQYF | TGTGCCAGCAGCGGGGGCCTGCGGGCCTACGAGCAGTACTTC
TRBJ2-5 | TRBV2 | TRBD1 | . | CASSARDSERTQYF | TGTGCCAGCAGTGCCCGGGACAGCGAACGGACCCAGTACTTC
TRBJ2-1 | TRBV7-9 | TRBD2 | . | CSSRGLARSSYNEQFF | TGTTCCAGCAGGGGACTAGCGAGGAGCTCCTACAATGAGCAGTTCTTC
TRBJ2-7 | TRBV6-5 | TRBD1 | . | CASSPDRGGLYF | TGTGCCAGCAGCCCGGACAGGGGTGGGTTGTACTTC
TRBJ2-5 | TRBV4-2 | TRBD2 | few | CASSPRSWGGGAGETQYF | TGTGCCAGCAGCCCCCGGTCTTGGGGCGGGGGGGCCGGGGAGACCCAGTACTTC